This T cell receptor beta chain was recovered during a study of cytomegalovirus exposure and HLA in healthy donors. Study-level points and caveats: The availability of immune exposure information extended only to CMV serostatus. Within an earlier analysis, most TCR beta V segments proved productive either about 90% or about 30% of the time. It was shown in a later analysis that HLA-associated TCR beta chains were more clonally expanded than other, equally common chains.

This CDR3 spans 14 amino acids. Germline assignment: CDR1 SGDLS and CDR2 YYNGEE. V was clipped by 4 bases and J by 4 bases, with 12 bases between them. On this clone itself: Antigen specificity is unknown.

PCR used 60 Vbeta primers and 13 Jbeta primers. Original data processing: Tens of millions of unique TCR beta chains, about 10 million of them shared, were counted by a later analysis. Using immunoSEQ multiplex PCR, the repertoire was profiled, and TCRdb retains in-frame clones only, with some absent. The V and J calls and the clone size are those of that table, but D and trimming were determined from the DNA. Seen here are some 150,000 clones, 81% observed once, and the top ten hold approximately 13%. The TCR originated in a woman aged 45 to 65 in good health and CMV-seronegative. The sample comprised PBMCs. The chain couples TRBV9 to TRBJ1-3, with a tentative D call TRBD1 (5 bases). In nucleotides, the CDR3 is TGTGCCAGCAGCTCAGGGTTGGCCGGAAACACCATATATTTT. The encoded protein is CASSSGLAGNTIYF.